A selection of T cell receptor beta chains follows, all from one sample in a study of blood T cell repertoires in COVID-19. Sequencing was performed with immunoSEQ multiplex PCR; in TCRdb, only in-frame clones are kept and a portion is missing. Of over 150,000 clones in the sample, about 90% were seen once. The source material was PBMCs or T cells enriched from blood (not recorded which). The source is a woman in her fifties or sixties who had recovered from COVID-19. The CDR3 runs from the conserved cysteine through the conserved F or W. D genes are given only for firm matches. A row's size may be missing; if present it is once, few, many or a size class.

j_call,d_call,clone_size,v_call,cdr3_aa,cdr3_nt
TRBJ2-7,TRBD1,-,TRBV19,CASSIDSGQPIYEQYF,TGTGCCAGTAGTATAGACTCGGGACAGCCAATTTACGAGCAGTACTTC
TRBJ1-6,-,-,TRBV7-2,CASSPSTYNSPLHF,TGTGCCAGCAGCCCCTCAACATATAATTCACCCCTCCACTTT
TRBJ2-2,TRBD2,-,TRBV3-1/TRBV3-2,CASSQGTSGNTGELFF,TGTGCCAGCAGCCAAGGGACTAGCGGGAACACCGGGGAGCTGTTTTTT
TRBJ1-6,-,few,TRBV2,CASARDYGNSPLHF,TGTGCCAGCGCTCGGGATTATGGTAATTCACCCCTCCACTTT
TRBJ1-1,TRBD1,-,TRBV4-2,CASSLHLGDRGTEAFF,TGTGCCAGCAGCCTCCATCTGGGGGACAGGGGCACTGAAGCTTTCTTT
TRBJ2-5,TRBD2,-,TRBV10-1,CASSEGLAGPQETQYF,TGCGCCAGCAGTGAGGGTCTAGCGGGTCCCCAAGAGACCCAGTACTTC
TRBJ1-2,-,-,TRBV6-1,CASSDRGWNYGYTF,TGTGCCAGCAGTGACAGGGGATGGAACTATGGCTACACCTTC
TRBJ2-5,TRBD2,-,TRBV9,CASSVAGLPQETQYF,TGTGCCAGCAGCGTCGCGGGACTACCACAGGAGACCCAGTACTTC
TRBJ1-6,TRBD1,-,TRBV2,CASRLRTGNNSPLHF,TGTGCCAGCAGACTTAGGACAGGAAACAATTCACCCCTCCACTTT
TRBJ1-5,TRBD1,-,TRBV24-1,CATSDSAGGPQPQHF,TGTGCCACCAGTGATTCGGCAGGGGGACCTCAGCCCCAGCATTTT
TRBJ2-2,-,-,TRBV18,CASSPNLAGATGELFF,TGTGCCAGCTCACCAAATCTTGCGGGGGCAACCGGGGAGCTGTTTTTT
TRBJ1-5,-,-,TRBV24-1,CATSASGNQPQHF,TGTGCCACCAGTGCTTCAGGTAATCAGCCCCAGCATTTT
TRBJ2-5,-,-,TRBV2,CASRQAGSGETQYF,TGTGCCAGCAGACAAGCGGGCAGTGGGGAGACCCAGTACTTC
TRBJ2-2,-,-,TRBV6-4,CASSRQRVANTGELFF,TGTGCCAGCAGTAGACAGCGGGTAGCGAACACCGGGGAGCTGTTTTTT
TRBJ2-2,-,-,TRBV6-5,CASSFEVSTGELFF,TGTGCCAGCAGTTTTGAGGTGTCCACCGGGGAGCTGTTTTTT
TRBJ1-4,-,-,TRBV9,CASSVGQGTNEKLFF,TGTGCCAGCAGCGTAGGGCAGGGTACTAATGAAAAACTGTTTTTT